The 24 T cell receptor beta chains in this list originate from one sample, sequenced in a study of molecular identifiers for immune sequencing clone quantification. TCRdb independently ran MiXCR on the PCR reads; one entry per CDR3 protein. The sample has 400,000 to 600,000 distinct CDR3 sequences, 25% seen once. What was sequenced was naive CD8+ T cells from blood, with Jurkat cell RNA spiked in. Subset specified: FACS-sorted CD8+CD4-CCR7+CD45RA+ naive T cells. Every receptor here comes from a human donor in good health. Some libraries in this study had Jurkat cell RNA spiked in.

Turning to this clonotype: A read error may be the cause here, since a much bigger clone is one base away. The DNA is left out, because the CDR3 cannot be placed on it with certainty; the CDR3 is given as TCRdb lists it. This chain joins TRBV13 and TRBJ2-3; the D segment call TRBD1 is taken from the table without a DNA check. The CDR3 contains 16 residues when both ends are counted. Germline V gene sequence: CDR1 PRHDT, CDR2 FYEKMQ (reference sequence). The CDR3 protein is CASSLWGRGSTDTRYF.

Notes on this clonotype: A read error may explain this, as a much larger clone is one base away. The chain joins TRBV30 to TRBJ2-2, with a possible D match to TRBD2 (6 bases). This CDR3 spans 12 amino acids. Germline CDR1 reads GTSNPN; CDR2 reads SVGIG (reference sequence). CDR3 residues: CAWSVGTGGLFF. CDR3 nucleotides: TGTGCCTGGAGTGTAGGGACCGGGGGGCTGTTTTTT.

The chain combines TRBV4-3 with TRBJ1-6; D unclear. The CDR3 spans 18 residues. Per the germline V gene, CDR1 is LGHNA and CDR2 is YSLEER. V was clipped by 0 bases and J by 0 bases, with 12 bases between them. The CDR3 bases are TGCGCCAGCAGCCAAGATTTACGGCAGAGCTCCTATAATTCACCCCTCCACTTT. Protein: CASSQDLRQSSYNSPLHF.

Concerning this clonotype: An end of the junction differs from the germline gene, which may be a read error. The chain links TRBV12-3 or TRBV12-4 to TRBJ1-5; tentatively, D is TRBD1 (6 bases). The CDR3 runs 13 residues. The CDR3 is CASSRGAGLAQRF. CDR3 nucleotide sequence: TGTGCCAGCAGTCGGGGGGCCGGCCTGGCCCAGCGTTTT.

The chain links TRBV4-1 to TRBJ2-7; a weak D match, TRBD1 (5 bases). The length of the CDR3 is 16 residues. Deletions cut 0 bases from V and 0 bases from J, with 12 bases between. CDR1 MGHRA and CDR2 YSYEKL come from the germline V gene. This chain's CDR3 is CASSQDSRVSSYEQYF. The DNA of the CDR3 is TGCGCCAGCAGCCAAGATTCCAGGGTAAGCTCCTACGAGCAGTACTTC.

The gene calls are TRBV12-3 or TRBV12-4 and TRBJ2-5, with 10 bases fitting TRBD2. V lost 2 bases and J lost 13; bases outside the gene matches: 10. CDR3 length: 14 amino acids. CDR3 sequence reads: CASSLLAGVPDRYF. The CDR3 region has the DNA TGTGCCAGCAGTTTACTAGCGGGGGTCCCGGACCGGTACTTC.

In this sample, this clonotype turned up a few times. The chain recombines TRBV4-1 with TRBJ2-3; no clear D gene. This CDR3 is 13 amino acids long. Germline-derived CDR1 and CDR2 are MGHRA and YSYEKL. V lost 6 bases to trimming and J lost 0 bases, with 7 bases between them. CDR3 sequence (DNA): TGCGCCAGCAGTGAGAAAAGCACAGATACGCAGTATTTT. This encodes CASSEKSTDTQYF.

The J gene is TRBJ1-2, the V gene TRBV28, with a tentative D call TRBD1 (5 bases). The CDR3 has 15 amino acids. V was shortened by 3 bases and J by 0 bases, with 11 bases between the two germline ends. In germline, CDR1 is MDHEN, CDR2 SYDVKM. DNA of the CDR3: TGTGCCAGCAGTTTTCGGATAGGGGCTAACTATGGCTACACCTTC. Residues: CASSFRIGANYGYTF.

This clonotype appeared many times. The chain combines TRBV12-3 or TRBV12-4 with TRBJ2-3; 8 nucleotides line up with TRBD1. V shed 6 bases and J 1 base; nucleotides not matched to a gene: 3. The CDR3 spans 14 residues. The CDR3 reads CASSLGQGTDTQYF. CDR3 sequence (DNA): TGTGCCAGCAGCCTGGGACAGGGCACAGATACGCAGTATTTT.

At least ten counts were recorded for this clonotype. J is TRBJ1-5 and V is TRBV19; D uncertain. With 7 bases removed from V and 4 bases from J, the gap between germline ends came to 11 bases. The CDR3 loop spans 13 amino acids. CDR1 and CDR2 from the germline V gene are LNHDA and SQIVND (reference sequence). CDR3 region: CASNPQKNQPQHF. Written as DNA, the CDR3 is TGTGCCAGTAACCCTCAGAAGAATCAGCCCCAGCATTTT.

This clonotype was seen more than once but under ten times. The gene calls are TRBV28 and TRBJ2-1, with D perhaps TRBD2 (6 bases). This CDR3 spans 16 amino acids. The V end was cut by 3 bases, the J end by 4 bases, with 16 bases between. CDR1 is MDHEN, CDR2 SYDVKM, per germline. CDR3 nucleotide sequence: TGTGCCAGCAGTTTTGAAGGGCAAGGACTATACAATGAGCAGTTCTTC. This translates into CASSFEGQGLYNEQFF.

This clonotype was counted ten times or more. The CDR3 sequence is CASSQRSYEQYF. CDR3 coding DNA: TGTGCCAGCAGCCAGAGAAGTTACGAGCAGTACTTC. The genes are TRBV7-9 and TRBJ2-7; D is ambiguous. CDR3 length: 12 residues. Trimming left V 5 bases short and J 4 bases short, with 9 bases between. Germline V CDR1 and CDR2: SEHNR, FQNEAQ (reference sequence).

This clonotype has at least ten counts. The V call is TRBV18, the J call TRBJ2-7; D is unclear. Trimming removed 1 base at V and 5 bases at J, with 6 bases between. Germline-derived CDR1 and CDR2 are KGHSH and LQKENI. The CDR3 spans 12 residues. DNA of the CDR3: TGTGCCAGCTCACCACGCGGTGACGAGCAGTACTTC. This encodes CASSPRGDEQYF.

The chain combines TRBV7-9 with TRBJ1-1, with 8 bases that match TRBD1. J gave up 7 bases and V 3 bases, and 10 bases lay outside the gene matches. The CDR3 runs 15 residues. Looked up from germline, CDR1 is SEHNR and CDR2 is FQNEAQ (reference sequence). The CDR3 is CASSFGQGERLEAFF. CDR3 bases: TGTGCCAGCAGCTTCGGACAGGGCGAAAGACTTGAAGCTTTCTTT.

A note on this clonotype: This may stem from a read error, because a much larger clone lies one nucleotide away. The J gene is TRBJ2-4, the V gene TRBV4-2; no clear D gene. The germline V gene has CDR1 LGHNA and CDR2 YNFKEQ. The CDR3 length is 15 residues. The CDR3 DNA is TGTGCCAGCAGCCAAGAACTGTCCCCGGTTGGCATTGAGTACTTC. It yields the protein CASSQELSPVGIEYF.

This clonotype has a count of ten or more. CDR3 amino acids: CASSLTGAYEQYF. CDR3 DNA sequence: TGCGCCAGCAGCCTGACAGGGGCCTACGAGCAGTACTTC. The chain uses TRBV5-1 and TRBJ2-7; 8 bases map to TRBD1. The junction had 2 bases not matched to a gene; V was cut back by 4 bases and J by 2 bases. There are 13 residues in the CDR3. Per the germline V gene, CDR1 is SGHRS and CDR2 is YFSETQ. Based on the CDR3 plus reference TRBV5-1 and TRBJ2-7, the full variable domain is KAGVTQTPRYLIKTRGQQVTLSCSPISGHRSVSWYQQTPGQGLQFLFEYFSETQRNKGNFPGRFSGRQFSNSRSEMNVSTLELGDSALYLCASSLTGAYEQYFGPGTRLTVT.

This clonotype was recorded a few times. DNA for the CDR3: TGTGCCAGTTGGGGCGCTAGCCGAAATGAGCAGTTCTTC. It yields the protein CASWGASRNEQFF. The V call is TRBV7-9, the J call TRBJ2-1; D is possibly TRBD1 or TRBD2 (5 bases each). The germline CDR1 and CDR2 sequences are SEHNR and FQNEAQ (reference sequence). V gave up 9 bases and J gave up 7 bases, with 16 bases separating them. This CDR3 is 13 amino acids long.

This clonotype was seen a handful of times. The chain employs TRBV13 and TRBJ2-5, with 10 bases identical to TRBD2. With V trimmed by 5 bases and J by 1 base, 7 bases remained unmatched. Germline-derived CDR1 and CDR2 are PRHDT and FYEKMQ (reference sequence). The CDR3 spans 16 residues. The CDR3 loop is CASSDLAGEGQETQYF. CDR3 DNA: TGTGCCAGCAGCGATCTAGCGGGGGAAGGCCAAGAGACCCAGTACTTC. The full variable domain, with the rest looked up from reference TRBV13 and TRBJ2-5, is AAGVIQSPRHLIKEKRETATLKCYPIPRHDTVYWYQQGPGQDPQFLISFYEKMQSDKGSIPDRFSAQQFSDYHSELNMSSLELGDSALYFCASSDLAGEGQETQYFGPGTRLLVL.

This clonotype has a count of ten or more. The CDR3 reads CASSLSHEQYF. CDR3 bases: TGTGCCAGCAGCCTTTCCCACGAGCAGTACTTC. The chain joins TRBV5-4 to TRBJ2-7, with D uncertain. The CDR3 spans 11 residues. V dropped 4 bases and J dropped 5 bases, with 7 bases sitting between them. CDR1 is SGHNT and CDR2 is YYREEE in the germline V gene (reference sequence).

This clonotype was recorded at least ten times. The V call is TRBV30, the J call TRBJ2-7, with 8 nucleotides matching TRBD2. CDR3 length: 11 residues. Germline values: CDR1 GTSNPN, CDR2 SVGIG (reference sequence). With V trimmed by 2 bases and J by 7 bases, 1 base remained unmatched. CDR3 sequence reads: CAWSPGGEQYF. CDR3 DNA sequence: TGTGCCTGGAGTCCGGGGGGGGAGCAGTACTTC.

With regard to this clonotype: This may arise from a read error, as a much more abundant clone is one base away. The V and J genes are TRBV27 and TRBJ2-1; 7 nucleotides agree with TRBD1. Matching the DNA end better, TRBJ2-7 makes the J call doubtful. CDR1 and CDR2 from the germline V gene are MNHEY and SMNVEV (reference sequence). There are 16 residues in the CDR3. For the CDR3, the DNA is TGTGCCAGCAGCTTAACACAGGGGTTTGGATACAATGAGCAGTACTTC. Translation gives CASSLTQGFGYNEQYF.

In its sample, this clonotype was seen a few times. V is TRBV19 and J is TRBJ1-5, with 7 bases fitting TRBD1. V lost 5 bases, J lost 3 bases, and 4 bases stayed unmatched. Germline V gene lookup returns CDR1 LNHDA and CDR2 SQIVND (reference sequence). CDR3 length equals 14 residues. CDR3 DNA: TGTGCCAGTAGTCCGACAGGGATCAATCAGCCCCAGCATTTT. Its protein product is CASSPTGINQPQHF.

This clonotype was counted at least ten times. V usage is TRBV30 and J usage is TRBJ1-1; 7 bases map to TRBD1. The CDR3 loop spans 12 amino acids. With V trimmed by 5 bases and J by 2 bases, 2 bases remained unmatched. CDR1 and CDR2 from the germline V gene are GTSNPN and SVGIG (reference sequence). The CDR3 region is CAWGQENTEAFF. For the CDR3, the DNA is TGTGCCTGGGGACAGGAAAACACTGAAGCTTTCTTT.

This clonotype has only one observation. This chain links TRBV24-1 with TRBJ2-3, with D unclear. CDR3 length: 17 amino acids. Trimming removed 1 base at V and 6 bases at J, with 19 bases between. Germline CDR1 is KGHDR and CDR2 is SFDVKD. The CDR3 nucleotides read TGTGCCACCAGTGATTTAGGGCAGGTACTAACCTGGGATACGCAGTATTTT. Protein product: CATSDLGQVLTWDTQYF.